This T cell receptor (beta chain) was retrieved from a study of blood T cell repertoires in COVID-19. The wider study: Donors in the United States, Italy and Spain gave samples during acute or convalescent COVID-19.

Original processing notes: The assay estimated nucleated cells by amplifying reference gene primers. The method was immunoSEQ multiplex PCR; TCRdb's version includes in-frame clones alone and lacks a portion of them. For V, J and clone size, that table is used; D and trimming come from the DNA. This table has 110,000 to 150,000 clones, 70% to 90% appearing once. This CDR3 is built from 13 residues. J was trimmed by 8 bases and V by 8 bases; bases with no gene match: 9. The germline gives CDR1 SNHLY, CDR2 FYNNEI. Sample: peripheral blood. This TCR came from a human donor in a cohort sampled during active COVID-19. The V call is TRBV2, the J call TRBJ2-1; 7 positions match TRBD1. The CDR3 protein is CASRQGRTDEQFF. Written as DNA, the CDR3 is TGTGCCAGCCGACAGGGAAGAACGGATGAGCAGTTCTTC. The full variable domain, in which reference TRBV2 and TRBJ2-1 provide the parts outside the CDR3, is EPEVTQTPSHQVTQMGQEVILRCVPISNHLYFYWYRQILGQKVEFLVSFYNNEISEKSEIFDDQFSVERPDGSNFTLKIRSTKLEDSAMYFCASRQGRTDEQFFGPGTRLTVL.